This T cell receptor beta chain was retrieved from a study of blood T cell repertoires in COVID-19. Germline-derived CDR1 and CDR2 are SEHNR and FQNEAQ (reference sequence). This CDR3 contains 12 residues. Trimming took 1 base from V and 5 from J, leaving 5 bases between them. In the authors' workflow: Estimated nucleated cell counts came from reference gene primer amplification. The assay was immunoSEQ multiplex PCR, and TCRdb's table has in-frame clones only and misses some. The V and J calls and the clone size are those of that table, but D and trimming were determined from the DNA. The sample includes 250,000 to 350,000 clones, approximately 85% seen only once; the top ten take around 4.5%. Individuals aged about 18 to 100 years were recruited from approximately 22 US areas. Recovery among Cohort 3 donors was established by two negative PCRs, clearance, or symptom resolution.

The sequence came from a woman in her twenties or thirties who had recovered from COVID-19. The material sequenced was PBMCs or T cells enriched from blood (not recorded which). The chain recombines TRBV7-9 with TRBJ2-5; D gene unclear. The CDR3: CASSLGQETQYF. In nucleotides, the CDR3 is TGTGCCAGCAGCTTAGGCCAGGAGACCCAGTACTTC.